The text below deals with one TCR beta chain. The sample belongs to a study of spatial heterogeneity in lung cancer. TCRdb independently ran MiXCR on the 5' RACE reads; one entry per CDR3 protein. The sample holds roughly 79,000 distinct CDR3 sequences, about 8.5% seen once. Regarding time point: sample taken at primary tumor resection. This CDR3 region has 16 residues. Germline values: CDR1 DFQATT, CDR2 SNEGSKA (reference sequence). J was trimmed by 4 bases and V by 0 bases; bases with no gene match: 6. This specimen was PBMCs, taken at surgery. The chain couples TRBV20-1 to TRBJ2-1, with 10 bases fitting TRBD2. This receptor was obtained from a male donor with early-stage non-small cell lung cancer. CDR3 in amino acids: CSARDRSGREYNEQFF. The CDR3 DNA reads TGCAGTGCTAGAGATCGCAGCGGGAGGGAGTACAATGAGCAGTTCTTC.